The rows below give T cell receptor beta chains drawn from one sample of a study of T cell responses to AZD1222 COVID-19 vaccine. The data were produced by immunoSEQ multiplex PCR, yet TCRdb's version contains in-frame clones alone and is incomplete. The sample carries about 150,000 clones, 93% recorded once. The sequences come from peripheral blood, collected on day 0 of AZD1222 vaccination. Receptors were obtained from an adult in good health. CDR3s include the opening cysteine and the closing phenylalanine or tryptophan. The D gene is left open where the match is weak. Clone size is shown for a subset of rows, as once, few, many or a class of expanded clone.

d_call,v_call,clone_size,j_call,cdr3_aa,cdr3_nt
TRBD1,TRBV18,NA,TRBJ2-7,CASSPPGQGYEQYF,TGTGCCAGCTCACCCCCGGGACAGGGGTACGAGCAGTACTTC
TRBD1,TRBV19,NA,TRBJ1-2,CASSIHSDRDYGYTF,TGTGCCAGTAGTATTCACTCGGACAGGGACTATGGCTACACCTTC
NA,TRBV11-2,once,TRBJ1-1,CASSLVLGMNTEAFF,TGTGCCAGCAGCTTAGTACTGGGAATGAACACTGAAGCTTTCTTT
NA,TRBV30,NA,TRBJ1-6,CAWSVQDNSPLHF,TGTGCCTGGAGTGTCCAAGATAATTCACCCCTCCACTTT
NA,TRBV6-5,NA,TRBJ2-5,CASSLTRQLQETQYF,TGTGCCAGCAGCCTAACCCGACAGCTCCAAGAGACCCAGTACTTC
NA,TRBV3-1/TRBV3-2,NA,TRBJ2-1,CASSLKGLVNNEQFF,TGTGCCAGCAGCCTCAAGGGACTCGTTAACAATGAGCAGTTCTTC
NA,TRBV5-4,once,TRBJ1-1,CASSLETGYTEAFF,TGTGCCAGCAGCTTAGAAACAGGGTACACTGAAGCTTTCTTT
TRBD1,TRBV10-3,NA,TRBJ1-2,CAISDPSRTGDYGYTF,TGTGCCATCAGTGACCCCTCCCGAACAGGGGACTATGGCTACACCTTC
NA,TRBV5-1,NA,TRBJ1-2,CASSLEGGNSGGYTF,TGCGCCAGCAGCTTGGAGGGCGGGAATTCGGGTGGCTACACCTTC
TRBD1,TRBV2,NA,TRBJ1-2,CASVRQGYGYTF,TGTGCCAGCGTGCGACAGGGGTATGGCTACACCTTC
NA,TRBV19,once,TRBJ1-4,CASMEDRSATNEKLFF,TGTGCCAGTATGGAAGACAGATCTGCAACTAATGAAAAACTGTTTTTT
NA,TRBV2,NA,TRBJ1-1,CASRKTVMNTEAFF,TGTGCCAGCAGGAAGACAGTGATGAACACTGAAGCTTTCTTT
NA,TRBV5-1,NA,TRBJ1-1,CASSRRTGELEAFF,TGCGCCAGCAGCAGGAGGACGGGAGAACTGGAAGCTTTCTTT
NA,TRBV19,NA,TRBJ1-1,CASSVGEGNTEAFF,TGTGCCAGTAGCGTCGGTGAGGGGAACACTGAAGCTTTCTTT
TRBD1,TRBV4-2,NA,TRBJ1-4,CASSLSTGVNEKLFF,TGTGCCAGCAGCCTATCTACAGGGGTTAATGAAAAACTGTTTTTT
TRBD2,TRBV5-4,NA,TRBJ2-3,CASSKEVAGGTSTDTQYF,TGTGCCAGCAGCAAGGAGGTAGCGGGAGGAACTAGCACAGATACGCAGTATTTT
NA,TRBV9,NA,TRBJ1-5,CASSVEGDYQPQHF,TGTGCCAGCAGCGTAGAAGGGGATTATCAGCCCCAGCATTTT
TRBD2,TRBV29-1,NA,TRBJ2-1,CSVETTSGHNEQFF,TGCAGCGTTGAGACGACTAGCGGTCACAATGAGCAGTTCTTC
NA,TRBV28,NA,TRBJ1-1,CASSFLTEAFF,TGTGCCAGCAGTTTCTTAACTGAAGCTTTCTTT
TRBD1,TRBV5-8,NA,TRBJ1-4,CASSSSRDREKLFF,TGTGCCAGCAGCTCGTCCCGGGACAGGGAAAAACTGTTTTTT
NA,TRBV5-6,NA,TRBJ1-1,CASSLPGVNTEAFF,TGTGCCAGCAGCTTGCCAGGGGTCAACACTGAAGCTTTCTTT
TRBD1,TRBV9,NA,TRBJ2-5,CASSPGQGSPQTQYF,TGTGCCAGCAGCCCGGGACAGGGGAGTCCACAGACCCAGTACTTC
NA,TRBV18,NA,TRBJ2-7,CASSPKAGSGEQYF,TGTGCCAGCTCACCAAAGGCAGGGTCCGGCGAGCAGTACTTC
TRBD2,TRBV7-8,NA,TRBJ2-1,CASSPTGLALYNEQFF,TGTGCCAGCAGCCCTACCGGACTAGCGTTGTACAATGAGCAGTTCTTC
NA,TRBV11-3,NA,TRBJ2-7,CASSLDATMEISYEQYF,TGTGCCAGCAGCTTAGATGCGACGATGGAGATCTCCTACGAGCAGTACTTC
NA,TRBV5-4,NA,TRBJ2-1,CASSSPYNEQFF,TGTGCCAGCAGCTCCCCTTACAATGAGCAGTTCTTC
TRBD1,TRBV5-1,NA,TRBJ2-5,CASSLAPGTGAQETQYF,TGCGCCAGCAGCTTGGCCCCCGGGACAGGGGCGCAAGAGACCCAGTACTTC
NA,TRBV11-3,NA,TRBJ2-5,CASSRGVGETQYF,TGTGCCAGCAGCCGAGGCGTCGGAGAGACCCAGTACTTC
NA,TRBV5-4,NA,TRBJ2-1,CASSLSLNNEQFF,TGTGCCAGCAGCTTGAGCCTAAACAATGAGCAGTTCTTC
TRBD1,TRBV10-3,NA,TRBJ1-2,CAISGGTGVDYGYTF,TGTGCCATCAGTGGGGGGACAGGGGTGGACTATGGCTACACCTTC
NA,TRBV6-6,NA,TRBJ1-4,CASSLIGGQGEKLFF,TGTGCCAGCAGTTTAATAGGGGGACAAGGGGAAAAACTGTTTTTT
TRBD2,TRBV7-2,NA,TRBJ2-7,CASSPASGGFSYEQYF,TGTGCCAGCAGCCCGGCTAGCGGTGGATTCTCCTACGAGCAGTACTTC
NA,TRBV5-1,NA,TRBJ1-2,CASSSTDDGYTF,TGCGCCAGCAGCTCAACGGACGATGGCTACACCTTC
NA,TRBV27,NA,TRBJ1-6,CASSLTGVWSPLHF,TGTGCCAGCAGTTTAACGGGGGTTTGGTCACCCCTCCACTTT
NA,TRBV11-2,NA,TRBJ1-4,CASSLDRGSATNEKLFF,TGTGCCAGCAGCTTAGACCGGGGATCTGCAACTAATGAAAAACTGTTTTTT
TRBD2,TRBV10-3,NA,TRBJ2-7,CATGEGLAGSYEQYF,TGTGCCACCGGGGAGGGACTAGCGGGGTCCTACGAGCAGTACTTC
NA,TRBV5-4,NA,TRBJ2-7,CASQGWGNGYEQYF,TGTGCCAGCCAAGGGTGGGGGAACGGCTACGAGCAGTACTTC
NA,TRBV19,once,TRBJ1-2,CASSLTGPSNYGYTF,TGTGCCAGTAGCTTAACGGGACCGAGTAACTATGGCTACACCTTC
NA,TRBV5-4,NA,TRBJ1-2,CASTRLGAYGYTF,TGTGCCAGCACCCGACTGGGCGCCTATGGCTACACCTTC
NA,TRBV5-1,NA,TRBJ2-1,CASRGWNSHPDNEQFF,TGCGCCAGCAGGGGGTGGAACTCGCACCCCGACAATGAGCAGTTCTTC
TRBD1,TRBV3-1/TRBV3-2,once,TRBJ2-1,CASSPGQGGFNEQFF,TGTGCCAGCAGCCCAGGACAGGGGGGGTTCAATGAGCAGTTCTTC